The clone carrying this T cell receptor beta chain was detected only once. The target antigen is unknown. The sample comes from a study of OX40 agonist ivuxolimab in advanced cancers. Study-level points and caveats: Among the nonresponders, some also had low normalized T-cell clonal expansion. Clonal expansion in partial responders at 0.1-3.0 mg/kg ranked among the lowest. It was not determined which antigens were specifically recognized by the peripheral T cells that had undergone clonal expansion.

Using immunoSEQ multiplex PCR, the repertoire was profiled, and TCRdb retains in-frame clones only, with some absent. The sample records about 23,000 clones, 80% to 90% being singletons. The TCR was taken from an adult with an advanced solid tumor such as melanoma, head and neck, liver or kidney cancer. The source was CD4+ or CD8+ T cells sorted from blood, collected in a trial of the OX40 agonist ivuxolimab.

CDR3: CASSVGSNREQFF. The CDR3 nucleotides read TGTGCCAGCAGCGTAGGCTCCAACAGGGAGCAGTTCTTC. The V call is TRBV9, the J call TRBJ2-1, with D perhaps TRBD1 (5 bases). Trimming cost V 0 bases and J 10 bases, with 11 bases left between them. The CDR3 length is 13 residues. Per the germline V gene, CDR1 is SGDLS and CDR2 is YYNGEE.